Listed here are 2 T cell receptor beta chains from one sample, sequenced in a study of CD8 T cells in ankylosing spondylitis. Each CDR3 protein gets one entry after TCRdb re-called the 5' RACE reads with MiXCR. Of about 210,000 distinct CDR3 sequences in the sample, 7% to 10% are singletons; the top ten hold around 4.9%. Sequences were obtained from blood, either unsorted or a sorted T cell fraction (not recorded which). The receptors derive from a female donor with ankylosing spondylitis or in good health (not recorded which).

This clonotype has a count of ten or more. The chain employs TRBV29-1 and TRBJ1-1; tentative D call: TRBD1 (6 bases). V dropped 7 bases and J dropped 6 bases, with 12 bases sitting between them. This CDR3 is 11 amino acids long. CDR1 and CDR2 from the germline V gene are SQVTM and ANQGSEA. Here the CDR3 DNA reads TGCAGCGCCCAAAGGGGGGCTGAAGCTTTCTTT. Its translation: CSAQRGAEAFF.

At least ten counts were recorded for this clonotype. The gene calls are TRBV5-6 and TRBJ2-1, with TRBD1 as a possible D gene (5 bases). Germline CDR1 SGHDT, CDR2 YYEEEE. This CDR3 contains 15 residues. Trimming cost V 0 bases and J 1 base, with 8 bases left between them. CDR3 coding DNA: TGTGCCAGCAGCTTGGTACCAGGGTCCTACAATGAGCAGTTCTTC. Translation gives CASSLVPGSYNEQFF.